The 17 T cell receptor beta chains presented below share a single source sample, sequenced in a study of OX40 agonist ivuxolimab in advanced cancers. Here immunoSEQ multiplex PCR was the method, and the copy in TCRdb shows in-frame clones only, minus some. The sample includes 30,000 to 45,000 clones, 88% seen only once; the top ten take 10% to 15%. The starting material was CD4+ or CD8+ T cells sorted from blood, obtained in a trial of the OX40 agonist ivuxolimab. The receptor source for this set is an adult with an advanced solid tumor such as melanoma, head and neck, liver or kidney cancer.

The chain carries TRBV4-1 and TRBJ2-1; 13 bases are a match to TRBD2. CDR1 is MGHRA and CDR2 is YSYEKL in the germline V gene. This CDR3 is 17 amino acids long. Trimming took 3 bases from V and 8 from J; bases not matched to a gene: 10. The CDR3 region is CASSHILAGGPKDEQFF. Here the CDR3 DNA reads TGCGCCAGCAGCCATATACTAGCGGGAGGGCCTAAGGATGAGCAGTTCTTC.

V is TRBV4-1 and J is TRBJ2-1; D gene ambiguous. Germline V gene sequence: CDR1 MGHRA, CDR2 YSYEKL. The CDR3 contains 18 residues. Trimming removed 2 bases from V and 4 bases from J, with 21 bases in between. The DNA of the CDR3 is TGCGCCAGCAGCCAATTACCTTTGTCGCTGGCCAGATACAATGAGCAGTTCTTC. Residues: CASSQLPLSLARYNEQFF.

The CDR3 DNA reads as TGTGCCAGCAGCCCAGCAGGGCTCACCTACAATGAGCAGTTCTTC. This encodes CASSPAGLTYNEQFF. The chain links TRBV7-9 to TRBJ2-1; D may be TRBD1 (5 bases). This CDR3 comprises 15 residues. V was clipped by 5 bases and J by 2 bases, with 13 bases between them. The germline CDR1 and CDR2 sequences are SEHNR and FQNEAQ (reference sequence).

The rearrangement uses TRBV27 and TRBJ2-7; D is uncertain. Trimming took off 4 bases at V and 2 bases at J, with 12 bases between the two ends. The CDR3 sequence is 14 residues long. Germline CDR1 MNHEY, CDR2 SMNVEV (reference sequence). DNA of the CDR3: TGTGCCAGCAGTTGGTACGGGTGGGCCTACGAGCAGTACTTC. It specifies CASSWYGWAYEQYF.

The chain joins TRBV28 to TRBJ2-7; 9 positions agree with TRBD1. The CDR3 length is 14 residues. Looked up from germline, CDR1 is MDHEN and CDR2 is SYDVKM. Trimming cost V 6 bases and J 1 base; bases outside gene matches: 4. CDR3 sequence: CASSRDRVSYEQYF. The CDR3 DNA sequence: TGTGCCAGCAGCCGGGACAGGGTATCCTACGAGCAGTACTTC.

This chain joins TRBV7-9 and TRBJ2-2; no clear D. Germline V lookup: CDR1 SEHNR, CDR2 FQNEAQ (reference sequence). Trimming stripped 5 bases from V and 11 bases from J, with 21 bases between. This CDR3 is 15 amino acids long. The CDR3: CASSPQKPGADELFF. DNA for the CDR3: TGTGCCAGCAGCCCCCAGAAGCCGGGTGCCGATGAGCTGTTTTTT.

The chain is built from TRBV9 and TRBJ2-5, with D perhaps TRBD1 or TRBD2 (7 bases each). V was trimmed by 7 bases and J by 1 base, leaving 17 bases between them. This CDR3 has 15 amino acids. Germline CDR1 reads SGDLS; CDR2 reads YYNGEE. CDR3 DNA sequence: TGTGCCAGCTCAGGGGGGGGGACGCCCCAAGAGACCCAGTACTTC. Protein product: CASSGGGTPQETQYF.

The rearrangement joins TRBV14 to TRBJ2-7, with 13 bases matching TRBD2. CDR1 is SGHDN, CDR2 FVKESK, per germline. This CDR3 contains 16 residues. Trimming removed 3 bases from V and 3 bases from J; junction bases left unmatched: 5. CDR3 amino acids: CASSQRLAGGLYEQYF. The DNA for the CDR3 is TGTGCCAGCAGCCAGAGACTAGCGGGAGGTCTCTACGAGCAGTACTTC. Using reference TRBV14 and TRBJ2-7 for the parts outside the CDR3, the full variable domain is EAGVTQFPSHSVIEKGQTVTLRCDPISGHDNLYWYRRVMGKEIKFLLHFVKESKQDESGMPNNRFLAERTGGTYSTLKVQPAELEDSGVYFCASSQRLAGGLYEQYFGPGTRLTVT.

The CDR3 region has the DNA TGTGCCAGCAGCCTCACAGGGCGCAATCAGCCCCAGCATTTT. Translated: CASSLTGRNQPQHF. The chain is built from TRBV14 and TRBJ1-5, with D possibly matching TRBD1 (6 bases). The CDR3 length is 14 residues. V lost 4 bases, J lost 2 bases, and 9 bases lay in between. CDR1 and CDR2 from the germline V gene are SGHDN and FVKESK.

The chain employs TRBV30 and TRBJ2-1; D not certain. Trimming removed 1 base at V and 9 bases at J, with 10 bases between. CDR1 GTSNPN and CDR2 SVGIG come from the germline V gene (reference sequence). The CDR3 sequence is 12 residues long. CDR3 protein: CAWSDLDGEQFF. In nucleotides, the CDR3 is TGTGCCTGGAGTGACCTAGATGGTGAGCAGTTCTTC.

The V gene is TRBV5-1, the J gene TRBJ2-2; 10 bases map to TRBD2. The V segment lost 3 bases and the J segment 4 bases; nucleotides outside the gene matches: 9. Per germline, CDR1 SGHRS and CDR2 YFSETQ. This CDR3 region has 17 residues. CDR3 sequence: CASSSHLAGVFTGELFF. CDR3 DNA sequence: TGCGCCAGCAGCTCACACCTAGCGGGAGTTTTCACCGGGGAGCTGTTTTTT.

The gene calls are TRBV6-5 and TRBJ1-1; maybe TRBD1 (5 bases). V gave up 4 bases and J gave up 0 bases, with 9 bases separating them. In germline, CDR1 is MNHEY, CDR2 SVGAGI. This CDR3 spans 14 amino acids. The CDR3: CASSWAGLNTEAFF. In DNA, the CDR3 is TGTGCCAGCAGTTGGGCAGGGTTGAACACTGAAGCTTTCTTT.

The chain recombines TRBV2 with TRBJ2-1; D possibly uses TRBD1 or TRBD2 (5 bases each). The CDR3 runs to 16 residues. In germline, CDR1 is SNHLY, CDR2 FYNNEI. The V and J ends lost 8 bases and 5 bases respectively, with 22 bases between them. CDR3 residues: CASGPIGTAVNNEQFF. In DNA, the CDR3 is TGTGCCAGCGGGCCGATTGGGACGGCAGTAAACAATGAGCAGTTCTTC. Full variable domain (remainder filled in from reference TRBV2 and TRBJ2-1): EPEVTQTPSHQVTQMGQEVILRCVPISNHLYFYWYRQILGQKVEFLVSFYNNEISEKSEIFDDQFSVERPDGSNFTLKIRSTKLEDSAMYFCASGPIGTAVNNEQFFGPGTRLTVL.

V and J are TRBV5-4 and TRBJ2-7, with a tentative D call TRBD2 (6 bases). CDR3 length: 15 residues. Trimming stripped 0 bases from V and 0 bases from J, with 10 bases between. Germline CDR1 and CDR2: SGHNT and YYREEE (reference sequence). This CDR3 is CASSLDRDSSYEQYF. CDR3 coding DNA: TGTGCCAGCAGCTTGGACCGGGACTCCTCCTACGAGCAGTACTTC.

The rearrangement joins TRBV6-4 to TRBJ2-1; D might be TRBD2 (5 bases). Germline V gene data show CDR1 as MRHNA and CDR2 as SNTAGT. The ends were cut back, 0 bases at V and 9 bases at J, with 9 bases in the middle. There are 13 residues in the CDR3. The CDR3 here is CASSDSQSGEQFF. The CDR3 DNA reads TGTGCCAGCAGTGACTCCCAAAGCGGTGAGCAGTTCTTC.

The chain employs TRBV5-5 and TRBJ2-7; D unresolved. The CDR3 contains 13 residues. Trimming removed 5 bases from V and 1 base from J, with 10 bases in between. Germline V gene sequence: CDR1 SGHKS, CDR2 YYEKEE (reference sequence). CDR3: CASRFKLSYEQYF. CDR3 DNA: TGTGCCAGCAGGTTTAAGCTATCCTACGAGCAGTACTTC.

This chain uses TRBV29-1 with TRBJ2-7; TRBD2 is a possible D gene (7 bases). Germline values: CDR1 SQVTM, CDR2 ANQGSEA. The V end was cut by 4 bases, the J end by 7 bases, with 20 bases between. The CDR3 is 14 amino acids. The CDR3 is CSVVGGGGLGEQYF. The CDR3 DNA follows: TGCAGCGTTGTTGGGGGGGGCGGTTTGGGTGAGCAGTACTTC.